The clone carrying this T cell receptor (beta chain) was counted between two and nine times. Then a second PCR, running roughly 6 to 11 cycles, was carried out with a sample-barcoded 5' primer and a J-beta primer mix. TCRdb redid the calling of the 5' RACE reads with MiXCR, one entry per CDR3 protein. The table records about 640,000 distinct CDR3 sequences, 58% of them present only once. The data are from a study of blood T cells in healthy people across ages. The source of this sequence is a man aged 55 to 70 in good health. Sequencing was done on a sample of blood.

The CDR3 sequence: CASSPTYRTQETQYF. Written as DNA, the CDR3 is TGTGCCAGCAGCCCGACTTATAGGACTCAAGAGACCCAGTACTTC. The J gene is TRBJ2-5, the V gene TRBV3-1; tentative D call: TRBD2 (5 bases). The CDR3 length is 15 residues. Germline V lookup: CDR1 LGHDT, CDR2 YNNKEL (reference sequence). V lost 4 bases and J lost 2, with 14 bases in between.